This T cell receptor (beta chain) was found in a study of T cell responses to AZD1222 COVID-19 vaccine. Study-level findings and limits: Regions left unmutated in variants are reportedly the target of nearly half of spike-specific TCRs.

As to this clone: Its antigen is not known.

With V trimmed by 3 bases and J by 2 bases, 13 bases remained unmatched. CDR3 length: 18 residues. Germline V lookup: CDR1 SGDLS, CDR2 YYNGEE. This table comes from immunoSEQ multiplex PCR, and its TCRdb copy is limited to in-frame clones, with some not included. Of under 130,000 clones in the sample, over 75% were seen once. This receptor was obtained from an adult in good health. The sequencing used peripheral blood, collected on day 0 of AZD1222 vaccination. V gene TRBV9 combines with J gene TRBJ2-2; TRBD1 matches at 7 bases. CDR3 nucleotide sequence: TGTGCCAGCAGCGGCCGACCCGGGACAGATGTCAACACCGGGGAGCTGTTTTTT. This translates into CASSGRPGTDVNTGELFF.